Presented here are 13 T cell receptor beta chains from one specimen sequenced in a study of cytomegalovirus exposure and HLA in healthy donors. The PCR contained 60 Vbeta and 13 Jbeta primers. Profiling relied on immunoSEQ multiplex PCR, and the TCRdb table lists in-frame clones only, not all of them. The repertoire shows around 78,000 clones; the top ten hold 3.5% to 4%. The specimen was PBMCs. The receptors shown here come from a man between 18 and 29 years old in good health and CMV-seropositive.

The genes are TRBV12-5 and TRBJ2-1; no firm D call. Trimming removed 8 bases from V and 0 bases from J, with 8 bases in between. Germline-derived CDR1 and CDR2 are LGHNT and FRNRAP. This CDR3 spans 13 amino acids. The CDR3 here is CASSLSSYNEQFF. In DNA, the CDR3 is TGTGCTAGTAGCCTGAGCTCCTACAATGAGCAGTTCTTC.

The V and J genes are TRBV7-9 and TRBJ1-1, with a weak D call TRBD1 (6 bases). Trimming left V 5 bases short and J 0 bases short, with 16 bases between. Germline V gene sequence: CDR1 SEHNR, CDR2 FQNEAQ (reference sequence). The CDR3 sequence is 16 residues long. The CDR3 loop is CASSPGSGVLNTEAFF. In DNA form, the CDR3 reads TGTGCCAGCAGCCCCGGGTCAGGGGTTCTGAACACTGAAGCTTTCTTT.

This CDR3 reads CASSPSPDNSYEQYF. As DNA, the CDR3 is TGTGCCAGCAGCCCCTCTCCGGACAACTCCTACGAGCAGTACTTC. The J gene is TRBJ2-7, the V gene TRBV7-2, with D tentatively TRBD1 (5 bases). This CDR3 is 15 amino acids long. CDR1 and CDR2 from the germline V gene are SGHTA and FQGNSA. Trimming took 5 bases from V and 0 from J, leaving 14 bases between them. The full variable domain, its missing parts supplied by reference TRBV7-2 and TRBJ2-7, is GAGVSQSPSNKVTEKGKDVELRCDPISGHTALYWYRQSLGQGLEFLIYFQGNSAPDKSGLPSDRFSAERTGGSVSTLTIQRTQQEDSAVYLCASSPSPDNSYEQYFGPGTRLTVT.

This chain links TRBV6-4 with TRBJ2-6, with D possibly TRBD2 on 5 matching bases. V was cut by 2 bases and J by 0 bases, with 5 bases left in between. The CDR3 sequence is 15 residues long. Germline V gene data show CDR1 as MRHNA and CDR2 as SNTAGT. This CDR3 reads CASSDEGSGANVLTF. CDR3 nucleotide sequence: TGTGCCAGCAGTGACGAGGGCTCTGGGGCCAACGTCCTGACTTTC.

The chain is built from TRBV5-1 and TRBJ2-5; a possible D gene is TRBD1 (5 bases). Germline CDR1 reads SGHRS; CDR2 reads YFSETQ. V was pared by 0 bases and J by 4 bases, with 13 bases between. The CDR3 totals 15 residues. Here the CDR3 reads CASSLGGIPGETQYF. The CDR3 coding sequence is TGCGCCAGCAGCTTGGGGGGCATTCCGGGAGAGACCCAGTACTTC.

The V call is TRBV4-1, the J call TRBJ1-1, with a tentative D call TRBD1 (6 bases). Trimming took off 4 bases at V and 1 base at J, with 13 bases between the two ends. Germline CDR1 is MGHRA and CDR2 is YSYEKL. This CDR3 comprises 15 residues. CDR3 DNA sequence: TGCGCCAGCAGCCTTTCAGGGGCAGAGAACACTGAAGCTTTCTTT. This gives the protein CASSLSGAENTEAFF.

V usage is TRBV19 and J usage is TRBJ1-1, with D unresolved. Per germline, CDR1 LNHDA and CDR2 SQIVND (reference sequence). The CDR3 covers 14 residues. The ends were cut back, 6 bases at V and 3 bases at J, with 14 bases in the middle. CDR3 DNA sequence: TGTGCCAGTAGCTACGACGGGGAAGACACTGAAGCTTTCTTT. Amino acids: CASSYDGEDTEAFF.

V is TRBV28 and J is TRBJ1-4; maybe TRBD1 (6 bases). V was cut by 4 bases and J by 8 bases, with 17 bases left in between. From germline, CDR1 is MDHEN and CDR2 SYDVKM. The CDR3 length is 15 residues. The CDR3 nucleotides read TGTGCCAGCAGTTCCCCGGGGGGCCGAAGAGAAAAACTGTTTTTT. Residues: CASSSPGGRREKLFF.

The rearrangement links TRBV27 to TRBJ1-1, with D unresolved. CDR1 is MNHEY, CDR2 SMNVEV, per germline (reference sequence). Trimming removed 0 bases at V and 6 bases at J, with 8 bases between. The CDR3 is 13 amino acids. The CDR3 sequence: CASSLSGGAEAFF. CDR3 coding DNA: TGTGCCAGCAGTTTATCGGGCGGGGCTGAAGCTTTCTTT.

This chain joins TRBV19 and TRBJ2-7; possibly TRBD1 for D (6 bases). CDR1 and CDR2 (germline): LNHDA, SQIVND (reference sequence). This CDR3 is 13 amino acids long. V was trimmed by 4 bases and J by 1 base, leaving 8 bases between them. The CDR3 protein is CASSTQGSYEQYF. DNA for the CDR3: TGTGCCAGTAGTACACAGGGTTCCTACGAGCAGTACTTC.

J is TRBJ2-7 and V is TRBV11-3; D is possibly TRBD2 (7 bases). The V gene's germline CDR1 is SGHNT and CDR2 YENEEA. The CDR3 runs 18 residues. Trimming took 3 bases from V and 1 from J, leaving 22 bases between them. The CDR3 sequence is CASSLGGAYSPGSYEQYF. The DNA of the CDR3 is TGTGCCAGCAGCTTGGGGGGGGCGTACTCCCCGGGATCCTACGAGCAGTACTTC.

V usage is TRBV9 and J usage is TRBJ1-3; TRBD1 aligns across 10 bases. The CDR3 contains 16 residues. Germline V CDR1 and CDR2: SGDLS, YYNGEE. J gave up 4 bases and V 2 bases, and 6 bases lay outside the gene matches. CDR3 protein: CASSVGGQGPGNTIYF. CDR3 nucleotide sequence: TGTGCCAGCAGCGTTGGGGGACAGGGGCCGGGAAACACCATATATTTT. The whole variable domain, filled in from reference TRBV9 and TRBJ1-3, reads DSGVTQTPKHLITATGQRVTLRCSPRSGDLSVYWYQQSLDQGLQFLIQYYNGEERAKGNILERFSAQQFPDLHSELNLSSLELGDSALYFCASSVGGQGPGNTIYFGEGSWLTVV.

The chain combines TRBV11-2 with TRBJ1-3; D is perhaps TRBD1 (5 bases). Trimming shortened V by 4 bases and J by 1 base, and 11 bases separated the two germline ends. Germline assignment: CDR1 SGHAT and CDR2 FQNNGV. The CDR3 has 15 amino acids. The CDR3 bases are TGTGCCAGCAGCTCCAACAGGCTATCTGGAAACACCATATATTTT. It is translated as CASSSNRLSGNTIYF.